These 19 T cell receptor beta chains share one sample of origin, sequenced in a study of vaccination effects on CD4 cells after COVID-19. Peptide-pool stimulation followed by sequencing identified expanded antigen-specific CD4+ clonotypes in the ViraFEST assay. CD4+ T cell isolation took place after less than 13 days of culture. All study participants received two doses of BNT162b2 or mRNA-1273 vaccine. The data were produced by immunoSEQ multiplex PCR, yet TCRdb's version contains in-frame clones alone and is incomplete. Here the sample spans about 24,000 clones, more than 65% being singletons. The antigens for these receptors are not known. The sample in question was CD4+ T cells from PBMCs cultured with SARS-CoV-2 spike peptides, obtained after COVID-19 vaccination. The receptors derive from a human donor who received a COVID-19 vaccine.

The rearrangement uses TRBV7-2 and TRBJ1-5; D gene uncertain. The CDR3 loop spans 13 amino acids. Germline-derived CDR1 and CDR2 are SGHTA and FQGNSA. V was clipped by 3 bases and J by 7 bases, with 10 bases between them. CDR3 DNA: TGTGCCAGCAGCTTCATGAGCGAACAGCCCCAGCATTTT. Its protein product is CASSFMSEQPQHF.

Comment on this clone: Likely a read error: the CDR3 ends without its conserved phenylalanine or tryptophan. Because the CDR3's place on the DNA is in doubt, the DNA is left out and the CDR3 is given as listed by TCRdb. The chain combines TRBV21-1 with TRBJ2-7; the table's D call, TRBD2, has no DNA check behind it. TRBV21-1 is recorded as a pseudogene. Ends included, the CDR3 has 13 residues. The CDR3 protein is CASSKEAGEGLGI.

The chain employs TRBV18 and TRBJ1-2; D not resolved. CDR1 is KGHSH and CDR2 is LQKENI in the germline V gene. CDR3 length: 15 residues. With 2 bases removed from V and 6 bases from J, the gap between germline ends came to 16 bases. In DNA, the CDR3 is TGTGCCAGCTCACCAGCGGGGAGGAGGGTACATGGCTACACCTTC. Translating gives CASSPAGRRVHGYTF.

This clone was found a few times. The chain links TRBV30 to TRBJ1-5; perhaps TRBD1 as D (6 bases). Germline-derived CDR1 and CDR2 are GTSNPN and SVGIG (reference sequence). This CDR3 comprises 14 residues. V dropped 0 bases and J dropped 7 bases, with 13 bases sitting between them. The CDR3 region is CAWSVGGRAQPQHF. DNA of the CDR3: TGTGCCTGGAGTGTAGGGGGGAGGGCCCAGCCCCAGCATTTT. The full variable domain, rest sourced from reference TRBV30 and TRBJ1-5, is SQTIHQWPATLVQPVGSPLSLECTVEGTSNPNLYWYRQAAGRGLQLLFYSVGIGQISSEVPQNLSASRPQDRQFILSSKKLLLSDSGFYLCAWSVGGRAQPQHFGDGTRLSIL.

The V and J genes are TRBV27 and TRBJ1-4; D gene ambiguous. In germline, CDR1 is MNHEY, CDR2 SMNVEV (reference sequence). This CDR3 spans 14 amino acids. The V gene lost 5 bases and the J gene lost 7 bases, with 14 bases spanning the gap. The CDR3 DNA reads TGTGCCAGCAGTCCGGGCGGTACGGGTGAAAAACTGTTTTTT. It is translated as CASSPGGTGEKLFF.

The CDR3 loop is CASEGRAELFF. The CDR3 DNA reads as TGTGCCAGCGAAGGCCGGGCGGAGCTGTTTTTT. The chain combines TRBV28 with TRBJ2-2, with D unresolved. The V and J ends lost 8 bases and 10 bases respectively, with 11 bases between them. The CDR3 loop spans 11 amino acids. The V gene's germline CDR1 is MDHEN and CDR2 SYDVKM. The full variable domain, completed using reference TRBV28 and TRBJ2-2, is DVKVTQSSRYLVKRTGEKVFLECVQDMDHENMFWYRQDPGLGLRLIYFSYDVKMKEKGDIPEGYSVSREKKERFSLILESASTNQTSMYLCASEGRAELFFGEGSRLTVL.

The rearrangement links TRBV30 to TRBJ1-4, with D possibly being TRBD1 (5 bases). The CDR3 has 13 amino acids. The ends were cut back, 0 bases at V and 11 bases at J, with 13 bases in the middle. CDR1 GTSNPN and CDR2 SVGIG come from the germline V gene (reference sequence). CDR3 in amino acids: CAWSVGTGGKLFF. CDR3 DNA: TGTGCCTGGAGTGTAGGGACCGGGGGTAAACTGTTTTTT.

This clone occurred a few times. The V and J genes are TRBV18 and TRBJ1-2, with D maybe TRBD1 (5 bases). Germline V gives CDR1 KGHSH, CDR2 LQKENI. Trimming pared 1 base from V and 2 bases from J, leaving 8 bases between. This CDR3 is 14 amino acids long. Written as DNA, the CDR3 is TGTGCCAGCTCACCACAGGGGAGGAACTATGGCTACACCTTC. Amino acid sequence: CASSPQGRNYGYTF.

There are a few counts of this clone. The V call is TRBV5-4, the J call TRBJ1-1; 7 bases are shared with TRBD1. V lost 1 base to trimming and J lost 4 bases; unmatched junction nucleotides: 7. Germline V gene data show CDR1 as SGHNT and CDR2 as YYREEE (reference sequence). This CDR3 has 15 amino acids. Written as DNA, the CDR3 is TGTGCCAGCAGCTTGAGCACACAGGGGCTCACTGAAGCTTTCTTT. It is translated as CASSLSTQGLTEAFF. The full variable domain, completed using reference TRBV5-4 and TRBJ1-1, is ETGVTQSPTHLIKTRGQQVTLRCSSQSGHNTVSWYQQALGQGPQFIFQYYREEENGRGNFPPRFSGLQFPNYSSELNVNALELDDSALYLCASSLSTQGLTEAFFGQGTRLTVV.

The gene calls are TRBV6-1 and TRBJ1-1, with D unresolved. CDR1 MNHNS and CDR2 SASEGT come from the germline V gene. The CDR3 is 13 residues long. The V end lost 0 bases, the J end lost 3 bases, and 5 bases lay between the germline ends. CDR3 nucleotide sequence: TGTGCCAGCAGTGAAGCCGGACACACTGAAGCTTTCTTT. Encoded protein: CASSEAGHTEAFF.

The chain is built from TRBV5-1 and TRBJ2-1; TRBD2 matches 11 bases. The J segment lost 4 bases and the V segment lost 4 bases, leaving 4 bases of the junction unmatched. Germline V gene sequence: CDR1 SGHRS, CDR2 YFSETQ. CDR3 length: 15 amino acids. CDR3 amino acids: CASSRGTSGYNEQFF. CDR3 nucleotide sequence: TGCGCCAGCAGCCGCGGGACTAGCGGATACAATGAGCAGTTCTTC.

The V call is TRBV29-1, the J call TRBJ2-6; D is perhaps TRBD1 (5 bases). Germline CDR1 SQVTM, CDR2 ANQGSEA. CDR3 length equals 14 residues. V lost 5 bases to trimming and J lost 2 bases, with 10 bases between them. CDR3 in amino acids: CSVRGFAGANVLTF. As DNA, the CDR3 is TGCAGCGTTAGGGGATTCGCTGGGGCCAACGTCCTGACTTTC.

The V and J genes are TRBV6-5 and TRBJ2-5; TRBD2 matches 9 bases. The CDR3 spans 14 residues. Looked up from germline, CDR1 is MNHEY and CDR2 is SVGAGI. Trimming took 11 bases from V and 5 from J; bases not matched to a gene: 12. The chain's CDR3 is CAARPGLAGETQYF. The CDR3 DNA reads TGTGCCGCCCGGCCGGGACTAGCTGGCGAGACCCAGTACTTC.

The chain employs TRBV18 and TRBJ2-5; D unresolved. Germline CDR1 is KGHSH and CDR2 is LQKENI. Trimming shortened V by 3 bases and J by 5 bases, and 16 bases separated the two germline ends. CDR3 size: 15 residues. DNA of the CDR3: TGTGCCAGCTCACCCCGCCCCCCGGGCCGGGAGACCCAGTACTTC. The encoded protein is CASSPRPPGRETQYF. The whole variable domain, remainder taken from reference TRBV18 and TRBJ2-5, is NAGVMQNPRHLVRRRGQEARLRCSPMKGHSHVYWYRQLPEEGLKFMVYLQKENIIDESGMPKERFSAEFPKEGPSILRIQQVVRGDSAAYFCASSPRPPGRETQYFGPGTRLLVL.

V gene TRBV2 combines with J gene TRBJ2-7; TRBD1 matches at 7 bases. The CDR3 contains 14 residues. The V gene end was trimmed by 5 bases and the J gene end by 0 bases; junction bases not matched to a gene: 4. Germline CDR1 reads SNHLY; CDR2 reads FYNNEI. The CDR3, as DNA: TGTGCCAGCAGTCCGGACAGGTCCTCCTACGAGCAGTACTTC. The encoded protein is CASSPDRSSYEQYF.

The chain combines TRBV10-3 with TRBJ1-5; TRBD1 is a possible D gene (6 bases). In germline, CDR1 is ENHRY, CDR2 SYGVKD. V lost 10 bases to trimming and J lost 0 bases, with 16 bases between them. The CDR3 sequence is 15 residues long. CDR3 region: CATLTGGDSNQPQHF. In nucleotides, the CDR3 is TGTGCCACTCTGACAGGTGGGGATAGCAATCAGCCCCAGCATTTT.

The chain carries TRBV15 and TRBJ2-7; 10 bases agree with TRBD2. Germline-derived CDR1 and CDR2 are LNHNV and YYDKDF (reference sequence). The junction had 7 bases not matched to a gene; V was cut back by 1 base and J by 7 bases. The CDR3 is made up of 15 amino acids. CDR3 sequence: CATSRVASGSWEQYF. The CDR3 DNA sequence: TGTGCCACCAGCAGAGTGGCTAGCGGGAGTTGGGAGCAGTACTTC.

This sequence joins TRBV30 and TRBJ1-3; no firm D call. V lost 5 bases, J lost 4 bases, and 18 bases lay in between. This CDR3 is built from 15 residues. Looked up from germline, CDR1 is GTSNPN and CDR2 is SVGIG (reference sequence). The CDR3 sequence: CAWSDPSSVGNTIYF. The DNA of the CDR3 is TGTGCCTGGTCGGACCCCTCGTCGGTAGGAAACACCATATATTTT.

The J gene is TRBJ2-7, the V gene TRBV19, with D perhaps matching TRBD1 (6 bases). CDR3 size: 14 residues. From germline, CDR1 is LNHDA and CDR2 SQIVND (reference sequence). V lost 4 bases and J lost 3, with 13 bases in between. The CDR3 nucleotides are TGTGCCAGTAGTAGGCAGGGGCTCGACTACGAGCAGTACTTC. Encoded protein: CASSRQGLDYEQYF.